Listed below are T cell receptor beta chains from one sample, sequenced in a study of cytomegalovirus exposure and HLA in healthy donors. Some clones are missing from TCRdb's copy, which holds only in-frame ones; the method was immunoSEQ multiplex PCR. The repertoire consists of about 83,000 clones, with roughly 79% occurring once and the leading ten covering around 1.9%. Input material: PBMCs. These receptors were collected from a woman younger than 45 in good health and CMV-seronegative. The conserved cysteine and the conserved F or W are not part of the CDR3 here. The order of the fields is V gene, J gene, CDR3 protein.

TRBV18	-	ASSAGLAGAAPIEQY
TRBV7-2	TRBJ2-7	ASSLSAGLANPYEQY
TRBV5-1	TRBJ1-1	ASSLVGQGGEAF
TRBV15	TRBJ2-1	ATSRDSSGYNEQF
TRBV9	-	ASSVTSGATYEQY
TRBV9	TRBJ2-5	ASSVRGDIGQETQY
TRBV28	TRBJ2-5	ASSTPGTSGIRTQY
TRBV9	TRBJ2-7	ASSSGGGRSYEQY
TRBV11-2	TRBJ1-5	ASSLVGGISNQPQH
TRBV6-5	TRBJ2-7	ASSYHTSGSLYEQY
TRBV7-2	TRBJ2-3	ASSRLATSGLSTDTQY
TRBV5-4	TRBJ2-7	ASSNYRAPTGEQY
TRBV2	TRBJ2-7	ASTEGGIYEQY